The source of this T cell receptor (beta chain) is a study of blood T cell repertoires in COVID-19. The germline CDR1 and CDR2 sequences are MDHEN and SYDVKM. The CDR3 length is 12 residues. V dropped 8 bases and J dropped 1 base, with 5 bases sitting between them. Clones were read by immunoSEQ multiplex PCR, and TCRdb kept only the in-frame ones, dropping some. Of some 270,000 clones listed, about 88% are singletons. The chain combines TRBV28 with TRBJ1-4; D is unclear. The TCR comes from a woman aged 45-65 years who had been exposed to COVID-19. Sequenced sample: PBMCs or T cells enriched from blood (not recorded which). The chain's CDR3 is CASQLTNEKLFF. Written as DNA, the CDR3 is TGTGCCAGCCAACTAACTAATGAAAAACTGTTTTTT. Filled out from reference TRBV28 and TRBJ1-4, the complete variable domain reads DVKVTQSSRYLVKRTGEKVFLECVQDMDHENMFWYRQDPGLGLRLIYFSYDVKMKEKGDIPEGYSVSREKKERFSLILESASTNQTSMYLCASQLTNEKLFFGSGTQLSVL.